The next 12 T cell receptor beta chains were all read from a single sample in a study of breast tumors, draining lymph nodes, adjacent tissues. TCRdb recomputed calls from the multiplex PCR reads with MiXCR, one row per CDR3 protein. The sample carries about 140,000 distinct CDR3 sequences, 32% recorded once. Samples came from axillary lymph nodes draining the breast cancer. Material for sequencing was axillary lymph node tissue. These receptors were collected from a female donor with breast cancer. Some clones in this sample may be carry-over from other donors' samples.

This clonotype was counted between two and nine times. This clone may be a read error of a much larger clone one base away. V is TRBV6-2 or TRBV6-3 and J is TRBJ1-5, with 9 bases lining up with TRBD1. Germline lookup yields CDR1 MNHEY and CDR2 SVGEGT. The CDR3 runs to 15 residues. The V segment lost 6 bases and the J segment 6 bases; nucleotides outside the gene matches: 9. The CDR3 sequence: CASRRGQGTSQPQHF. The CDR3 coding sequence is TGTGCCAGCAGGCGAGGACAGGGGACGAGTCAGCCCCAGCATTTT.

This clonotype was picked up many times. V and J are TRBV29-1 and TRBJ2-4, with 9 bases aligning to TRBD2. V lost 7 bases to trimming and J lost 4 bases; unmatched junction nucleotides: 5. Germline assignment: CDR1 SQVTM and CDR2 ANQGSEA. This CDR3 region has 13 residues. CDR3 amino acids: CSGSTSGKNIQYF. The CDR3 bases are TGCAGCGGTTCGACTAGCGGAAAAAACATTCAGTACTTC. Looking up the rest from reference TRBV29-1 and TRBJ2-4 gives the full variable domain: SAVISQKPSRDICQRGTSLTIQCQVDSQVTMMFWYRQQPGQSLTLIATANQGSEATYESGFVIDKFPISRPNLTFSTLTVSNMSPEDSSIYLCSGSTSGKNIQYFGAGTRLSVL.

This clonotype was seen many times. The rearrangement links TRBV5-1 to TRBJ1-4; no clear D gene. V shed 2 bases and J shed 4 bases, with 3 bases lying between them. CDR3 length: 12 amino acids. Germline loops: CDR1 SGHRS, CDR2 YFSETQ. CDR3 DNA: TGCGCCAGCAGCTTAGATAATGAAAAACTGTTTTTT. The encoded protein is CASSLDNEKLFF.

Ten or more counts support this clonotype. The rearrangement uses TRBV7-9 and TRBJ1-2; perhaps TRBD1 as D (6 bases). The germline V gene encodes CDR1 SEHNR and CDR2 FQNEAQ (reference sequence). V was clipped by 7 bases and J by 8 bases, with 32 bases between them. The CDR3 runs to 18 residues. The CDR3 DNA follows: TGTGCCAGCACCAAAGTCATAGTTGGAGGGGGGAGTATCGACGGCTACACCTTC. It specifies CASTKVIVGGGSIDGYTF.

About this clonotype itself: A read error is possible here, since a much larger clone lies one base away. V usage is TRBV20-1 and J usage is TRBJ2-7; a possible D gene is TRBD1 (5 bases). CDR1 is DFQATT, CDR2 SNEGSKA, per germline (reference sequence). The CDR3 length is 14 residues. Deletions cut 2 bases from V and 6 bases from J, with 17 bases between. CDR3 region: CSARKGVGSTEQYF. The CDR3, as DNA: TGCAGTGCTAGAAAAGGGGTTGGCTCTACCGAGCAGTACTTC.

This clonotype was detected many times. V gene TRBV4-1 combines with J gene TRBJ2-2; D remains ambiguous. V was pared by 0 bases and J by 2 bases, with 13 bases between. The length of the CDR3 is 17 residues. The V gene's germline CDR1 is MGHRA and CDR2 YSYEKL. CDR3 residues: CASSQDLGGGNTGELFF. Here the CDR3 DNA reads TGCGCCAGCAGCCAAGATTTGGGCGGCGGAAACACCGGGGAGCTGTTTTTT.

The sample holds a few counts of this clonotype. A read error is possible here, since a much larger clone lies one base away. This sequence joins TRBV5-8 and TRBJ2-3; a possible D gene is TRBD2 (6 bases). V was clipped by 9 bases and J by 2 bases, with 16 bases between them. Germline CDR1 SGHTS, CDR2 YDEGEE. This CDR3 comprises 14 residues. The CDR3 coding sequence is TGTGCCATCGCGGGGACGGGGCCCACAGATACGCAGTATTTT. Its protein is CAIAGTGPTDTQYF.

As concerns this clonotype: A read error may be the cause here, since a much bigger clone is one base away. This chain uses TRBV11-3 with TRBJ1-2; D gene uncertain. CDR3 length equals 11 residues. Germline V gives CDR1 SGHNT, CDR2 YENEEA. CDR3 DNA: TGTGCCAGAGTGGGGTCGGGAGGCTCCACCTTC. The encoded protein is CARVGSGGSTF.

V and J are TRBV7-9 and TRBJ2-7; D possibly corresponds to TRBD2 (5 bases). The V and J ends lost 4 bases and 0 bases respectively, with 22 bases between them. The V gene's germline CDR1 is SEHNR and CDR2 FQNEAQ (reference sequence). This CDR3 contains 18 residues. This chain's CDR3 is CASSSGTRVCDGSYEQYV. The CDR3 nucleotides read TGTGCCAGCAGCTCGGGTACGCGGGTATGTGATGGCTCCTACGAGCAGTACGTC.

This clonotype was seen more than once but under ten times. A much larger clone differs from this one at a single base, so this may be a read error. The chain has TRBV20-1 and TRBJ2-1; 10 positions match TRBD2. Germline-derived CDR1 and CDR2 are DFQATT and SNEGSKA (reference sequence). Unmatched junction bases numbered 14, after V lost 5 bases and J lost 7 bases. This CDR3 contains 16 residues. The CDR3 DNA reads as TGCAGTGCTCCACGGGCTAGCGGGGGTCCGTGGAATGAGCAGTTCTTC. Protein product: CSAPRASGGPWNEQFF.

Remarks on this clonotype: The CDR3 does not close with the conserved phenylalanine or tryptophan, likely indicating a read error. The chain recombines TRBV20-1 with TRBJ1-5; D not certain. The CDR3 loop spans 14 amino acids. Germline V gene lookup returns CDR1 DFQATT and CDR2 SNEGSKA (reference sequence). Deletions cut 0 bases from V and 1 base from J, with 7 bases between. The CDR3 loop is CSARDSDSNQPQHG. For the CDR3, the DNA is TGCAGTGCTAGAGATAGTGACAGCAATCAGCCCCAGCATGGT.

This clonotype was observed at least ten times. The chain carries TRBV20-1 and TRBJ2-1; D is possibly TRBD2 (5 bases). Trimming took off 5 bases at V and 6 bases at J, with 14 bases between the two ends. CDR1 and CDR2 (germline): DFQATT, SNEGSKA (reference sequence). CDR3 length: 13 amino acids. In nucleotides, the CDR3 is TGCAGTGCTGCGGACTCATCGGGCAATGAGCAGTTCTTC. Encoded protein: CSAADSSGNEQFF.